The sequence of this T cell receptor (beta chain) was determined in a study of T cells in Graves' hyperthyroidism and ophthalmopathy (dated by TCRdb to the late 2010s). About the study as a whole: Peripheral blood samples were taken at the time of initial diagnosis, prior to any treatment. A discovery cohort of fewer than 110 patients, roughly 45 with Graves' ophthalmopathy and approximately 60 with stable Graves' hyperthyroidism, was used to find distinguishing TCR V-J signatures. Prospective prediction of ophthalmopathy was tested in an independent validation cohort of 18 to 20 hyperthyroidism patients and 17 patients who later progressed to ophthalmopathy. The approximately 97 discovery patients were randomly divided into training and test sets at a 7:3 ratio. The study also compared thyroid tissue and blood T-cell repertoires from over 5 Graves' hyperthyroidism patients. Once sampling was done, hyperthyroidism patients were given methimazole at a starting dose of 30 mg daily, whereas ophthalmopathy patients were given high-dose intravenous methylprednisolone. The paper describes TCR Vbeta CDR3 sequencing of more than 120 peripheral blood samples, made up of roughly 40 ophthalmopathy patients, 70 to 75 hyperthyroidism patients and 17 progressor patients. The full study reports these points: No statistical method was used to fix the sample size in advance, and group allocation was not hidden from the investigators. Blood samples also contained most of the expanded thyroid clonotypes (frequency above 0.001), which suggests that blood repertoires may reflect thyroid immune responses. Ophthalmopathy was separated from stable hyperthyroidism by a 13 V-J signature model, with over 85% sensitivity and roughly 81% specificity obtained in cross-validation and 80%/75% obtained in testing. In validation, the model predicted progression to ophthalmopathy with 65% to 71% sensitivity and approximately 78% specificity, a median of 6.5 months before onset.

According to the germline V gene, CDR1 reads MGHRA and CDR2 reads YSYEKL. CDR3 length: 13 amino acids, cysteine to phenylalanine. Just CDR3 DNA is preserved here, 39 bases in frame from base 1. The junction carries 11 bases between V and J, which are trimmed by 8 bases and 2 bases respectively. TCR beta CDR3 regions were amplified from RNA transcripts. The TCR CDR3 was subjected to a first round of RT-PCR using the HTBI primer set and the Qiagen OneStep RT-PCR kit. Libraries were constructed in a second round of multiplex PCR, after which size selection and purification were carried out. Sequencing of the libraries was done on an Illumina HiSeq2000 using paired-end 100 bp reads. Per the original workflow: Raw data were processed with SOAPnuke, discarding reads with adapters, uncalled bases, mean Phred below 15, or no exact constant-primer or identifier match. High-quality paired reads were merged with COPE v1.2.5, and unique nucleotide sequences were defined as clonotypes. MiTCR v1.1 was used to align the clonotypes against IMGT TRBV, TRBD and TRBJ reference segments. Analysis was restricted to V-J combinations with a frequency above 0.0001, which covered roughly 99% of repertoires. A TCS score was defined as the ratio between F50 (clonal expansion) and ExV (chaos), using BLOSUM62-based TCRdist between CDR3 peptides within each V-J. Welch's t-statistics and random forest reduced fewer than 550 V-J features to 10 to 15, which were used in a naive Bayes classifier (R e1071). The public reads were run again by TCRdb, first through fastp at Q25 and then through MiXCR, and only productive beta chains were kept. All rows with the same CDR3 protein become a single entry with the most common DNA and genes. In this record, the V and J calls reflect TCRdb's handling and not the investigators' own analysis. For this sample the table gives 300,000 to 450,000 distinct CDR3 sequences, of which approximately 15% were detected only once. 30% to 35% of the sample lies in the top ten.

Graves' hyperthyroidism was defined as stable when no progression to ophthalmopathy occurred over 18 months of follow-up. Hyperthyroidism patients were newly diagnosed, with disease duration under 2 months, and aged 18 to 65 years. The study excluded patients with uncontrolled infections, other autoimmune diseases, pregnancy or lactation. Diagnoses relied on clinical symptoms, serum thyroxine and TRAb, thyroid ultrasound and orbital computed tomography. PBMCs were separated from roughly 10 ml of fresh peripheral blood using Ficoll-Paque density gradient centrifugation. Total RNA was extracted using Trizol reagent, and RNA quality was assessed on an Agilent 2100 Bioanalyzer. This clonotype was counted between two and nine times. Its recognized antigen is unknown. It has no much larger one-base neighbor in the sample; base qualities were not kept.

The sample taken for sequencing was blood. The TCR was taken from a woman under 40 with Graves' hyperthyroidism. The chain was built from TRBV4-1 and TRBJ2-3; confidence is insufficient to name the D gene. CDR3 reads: CASGVADTDTQYF. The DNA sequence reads TGCGCCAGCGGGGTGGCCGACACAGATACGCAGTATTTT.